This TCR beta chain came from a study of T cell clonality in common variable immunodeficiency. V was trimmed by 1 base and J by 1 base, leaving 14 bases between them. The CDR3 is made up of 17 amino acids. Germline V gene sequence: CDR1 KGHSH, CDR2 LQKENI. In its sample, this clone was seen many times. Coverage ceases 3 residues before the CDR3 finishes, and the germline J gene fills in the end. Control and CVID samples contributed equal amounts of genomic DNA. Sequenced by immunoSEQ multiplex PCR; TCRdb stores in-frame clones only, minus some. The data show roughly 50,000 clones, with none appearing a single time. Most patients and controls had Caucasian heritage. Donors gave roughly 4.5 to 8 ml heparinized peripheral whole blood.

This sequence originates from a person between 18 and 69 years old in good health. Sequenced: peripheral blood mononuclear cells. V usage is TRBV18 and J usage is TRBJ1-3; D uncertain. CDR3 sequence reads: CASSPQGPAISGNTIYF. The sequenced part of the CDR3 DNA is TGTGCCAGCTCACCACAGGGCCCCGCTATTTCTGGAAACACC.